This entry lists 20 T cell receptor beta chains sequenced from one sample in a study of tumor-infiltrating lymphocytes in oesophageal squamous cell carcinoma. TCRdb re-analysed the PCR reads in MiXCR, keeping a single row per CDR3 protein. The sample includes 15,000 to 20,000 distinct CDR3 sequences, approximately 43% seen only once; the top ten take approximately 41%. The sequencing input was blood. The origin of the receptors is a female donor with esophageal squamous cell carcinoma.

The chain recombines TRBV6-2 or TRBV6-3 with TRBJ1-1, with unresolved D. Trimming shortened V by 5 bases and J by 5 bases, and 12 bases separated the two germline ends. The CDR3 spans 13 residues. CDR1 MNHEY and CDR2 SVGEGT come from the germline V gene. The CDR3 DNA sequence: TGTGCCAGCAGTGAATGGGGTGATACTGAAGCTTTCTTT. Residues: CASSEWGDTEAFF.

This clonotype was picked up a small number of times. The chain recombines TRBV7-8 with TRBJ1-2; 7 bases match TRBD1. The ends lost 3 bases at V and 2 bases at J; junction bases unmatched: 3. Per the germline V gene, CDR1 is SGHVS and CDR2 is FQNEAQ. This CDR3 contains 14 residues. In nucleotides, the CDR3 is TGTGCCAGCAGCTTCAAACAGGGGAACTATGGCTACACCTTC. Protein sequence: CASSFKQGNYGYTF.

The genes are TRBV7-2 and TRBJ2-7; 7 nucleotides align to TRBD1. The CDR3 spans 13 residues. CDR1 and CDR2 from the germline V gene are SGHTA and FQGNSA. V shed 6 bases, J shed 6 bases, and the junction held 8 bases outside the gene matches. CDR3 DNA: TGTGCCAGCAGTCTCAGCGACAGGGCCGAGCAGTACTTC. This gives the protein CASSLSDRAEQYF.

The chain is built from TRBV7-3 and TRBJ1-1; TRBD1 matches at 7 bases. Per the germline V gene, CDR1 is SGHTA and CDR2 is FQGTGA. There are 13 residues in the CDR3. With 5 bases clipped from V and 4 bases from J, the junction kept 4 bases outside the gene matches. CDR3 DNA: TGTGCCAGCAGCGCAGGGGGGGGCACTGAAGCTTTCTTT. Encoded protein: CASSAGGGTEAFF.

There are many counts of this clonotype. The chain employs TRBV6-1 and TRBJ1-1; weak D call: TRBD1 (6 bases). The CDR3 loop spans 19 amino acids. With 7 bases removed from V and 0 bases from J, the gap between germline ends came to 27 bases. Germline V gene data show CDR1 as MNHNS and CDR2 as SASEGT. This CDR3 reads CASTPGDNSFLGMNTEAFF. The CDR3 nucleotides are TGTGCCAGCACCCCAGGGGACAACAGTTTTCTAGGGATGAACACTGAAGCTTTCTTT.

A word on this clonotype: At one boundary the junction diverges from the germline segment, which might be a read error. The chain couples TRBV7-7 to TRBJ2-1; D is possibly TRBD2 (6 bases). The CDR3 extends over 15 amino acids. From germline, CDR1 is SSHAT and CDR2 FNYEAQ (reference sequence). The CDR3 DNA is TGTGCTAGCAGCTTACGAGCGGGTTCATACAATGAGCAGTTCTTC. Translating it yields CASSLRAGSYNEQFF.

The V and J genes are TRBV7-9 and TRBJ1-2; D call uncertain. Per germline, CDR1 SEHNR and CDR2 FQNEAQ (reference sequence). The V end lost 5 bases, the J end lost 6 bases, and 22 bases lay between the germline ends. The CDR3 is 16 residues long. CDR3: CASSIIGVTPQDGYTF. The CDR3 coding sequence is TGTGCCAGCAGCATAATAGGTGTCACGCCACAAGATGGCTACACCTTC.

The chain carries TRBV7-6 and TRBJ2-5; TRBD1 matches at 11 bases. The J call is in doubt because the DNA end fits TRBJ2-7 better. The CDR3 covers 15 residues. Germline values: CDR1 SGHVS, CDR2 FNYEAQ. CDR3 sequence: CASGQGARGFYEQYF. Written as DNA, the CDR3 is TGTGCCAGCGGACAGGGGGCGCGGGGGTTCTACGAGCAGTACTTC.

There are many counts of this clonotype. This chain joins TRBV7-9 and TRBJ1-2; TRBD1 might be the D (5 bases). CDR3 size: 15 residues. The V gene's germline CDR1 is SEHNR and CDR2 FQNEAQ (reference sequence). Trimming removed 5 bases at V and 5 bases at J, with 18 bases between. The CDR3: CASSPRGSSWYGYTF. The CDR3 bases are TGTGCCAGCAGCCCTAGGGGCAGTAGTTGGTATGGCTACACCTTC.

The V and J genes are TRBV27 and TRBJ2-7; tentative D call: TRBD2 (6 bases). The J call is uncertain, as TRBJ2-1 better fits the DNA end. The germline CDR1 and CDR2 sequences are MNHEY and SMNVEV (reference sequence). CDR3 size: 15 residues. The CDR3 DNA reads TGTGCCAGCAGGCCAGGACTAACGACTGGCAATGAGCAGTTCTTC. Translated: CASRPGLTTGNEQFF.

The chain combines TRBV12-3 or TRBV12-4 with TRBJ2-1, with TRBD2 matching 10 bases. With 6 bases clipped from V and 2 bases from J, the junction kept 4 bases outside the gene matches. This CDR3 contains 15 residues. This CDR3 reads CASSQSGRAYNEQFF. Here the CDR3 DNA reads TGTGCCAGCAGCCAAAGCGGGAGGGCCTACAATGAGCAGTTCTTC.

Of note for this clonotype: This clone may be a read error of a much larger clone one base away. The rearrangement uses TRBV28 and TRBJ1-6; no clear D. There are 12 residues in the CDR3. V was cut by 6 bases and J by 6 bases, with 6 bases left in between. Germline V CDR1 and CDR2: MDHEN, SYDVKM. The CDR3 nucleotides read TGTGCCAGCAGAGGCTCTAATTCACCCCTCCACTTT. Its translation is CASRGSNSPLHF.

This clonotype was counted at least ten times. The chain employs TRBV5-1 and TRBJ2-5; D is unresolved. Trimming took 1 base from V and 2 from J, leaving 9 bases between them. This CDR3 comprises 14 residues. The V gene's germline CDR1 is SGHRS and CDR2 YFSETQ. The CDR3 DNA sequence: TGCGCCAGCAGCTTGCAGGCAGGACAAGAGACCCAGTACTTC. Amino acids: CASSLQAGQETQYF. The whole variable domain, filled in from reference TRBV5-1 and TRBJ2-5, reads KAGVTQTPRYLIKTRGQQVTLSCSPISGHRSVSWYQQTPGQGLQFLFEYFSETQRNKGNFPGRFSGRQFSNSRSEMNVSTLELGDSALYLCASSLQAGQETQYFGPGTRLLVL.

This clonotype was picked up many times. The chain joins TRBV11-2 to TRBJ2-5; a weak D match, TRBD1 (7 bases). Germline V gene data show CDR1 as SGHAT and CDR2 as FQNNGV. There are 16 residues in the CDR3. Trimming pared 5 bases from V and 11 bases from J, leaving 27 bases between. The CDR3 loop reads CASSQPGDSLYNEQYF. The CDR3 nucleotides read TGTGCCAGCAGCCAACCGGGGGACAGCTTATACAATGAGCAGTACTTC.

This chain uses TRBV7-2 with TRBJ2-7; D not resolved. The tail of the sequence fits TRBJ2-5 better, so the J call may be wrong. The CDR3 has 15 amino acids. From germline, CDR1 is SGHTA and CDR2 FQGNSA. The CDR3: CASSLEGLGAQTQYF. CDR3 coding DNA: TGTGCCAGCAGCTTAGAAGGGTTAGGTGCGCAGACCCAGTACTTC.

The rearrangement joins TRBV7-8 to TRBJ2-3, with a possible D match to TRBD2 (7 bases). In germline, CDR1 is SGHVS, CDR2 FQNEAQ. V lost 5 bases and J lost 3, with 18 bases in between. The CDR3 loop spans 16 amino acids. CDR3 protein: CASSPNGGRRTDTQYF. Here the CDR3 DNA reads TGTGCCAGCAGCCCGAACGGGGGGCGCAGGACAGATACGCAGTATTTT.

This chain connects TRBV5-6 to TRBJ1-4; weak D call: TRBD1 (5 bases). The V end was cut by 4 bases, the J end by 2 bases, with 15 bases between. Germline V CDR1 and CDR2: SGHDT, YYEEEE. The CDR3 runs 16 residues. The CDR3 DNA is TGTGCCAGCAGCGTTTATCGGGGCAGCACTAATGAAAAACTGTTTTTT. Encoded protein: CASSVYRGSTNEKLFF.

The CDR3 region has the DNA TGTGCCAGCAGCTTAATGGGGGACAAAAACATTCAGTACTTC. Translation: CASSLMGDKNIQYF. The chain is built from TRBV7-9 and TRBJ2-4; either TRBD1 or TRBD2 may supply D (5 bases each). The CDR3 sequence is 14 residues long. CDR1 is SEHNR, CDR2 FQNEAQ, per germline (reference sequence). V lost 2 bases to trimming and J lost 3 bases, with 8 bases between them.

The chain joins TRBV7-3 to TRBJ1-4, with D possibly TRBD2 on 7 matching bases. The J call may be incorrect, as the DNA end agrees better with TRBJ2-2. There are 14 residues in the CDR3. Looked up from germline, CDR1 is SGHTA and CDR2 is FQGTGA. In DNA form, the CDR3 reads TGTGCCAGCGGGCGCGGGGGCGTAACCGGGGAGCTGTTTTTT. It specifies CASGRGGVTGELFF.

The V call is TRBV6-2 or TRBV6-3, the J call TRBJ2-4; 7 bases agree with TRBD1. The end of the DNA is better explained by TRBJ1-2, so the J call may be wrong. This CDR3 has 16 amino acids. Germline V CDR1 and CDR2: MNHEY, SVGEGT. The chain's CDR3 is CASSYSQPGGNYGYTF. The CDR3 region has the DNA TGTGCCAGCAGTTACTCCCAACCAGGGGGTAACTATGGCTACACCTTC.